The 29 T cell receptor beta chains in this list originate from one sample, sequenced in a study of Ad26.COV2.S vaccination and SARS-CoV-2 variants. Specified treatment: about 20 received Ad26.COV2.S at low or high dose, single or two shots; five or six received placebo; per-sample allocation not given. Samples analyzed were those drawn on day 63 after the first vaccine or placebo injection. TCRdb keeps only in-frame clones here, not all; method: immunoSEQ multiplex PCR. The table shows about 220,000 clones, with approximately 90% occurring only once. Sequenced material: peripheral blood, taken in a trial of Ad26.COV2.S vaccine versus placebo. These receptor sequences come from a person between 18 and 60 years old who received the Ad26.COV2.S COVID-19 vaccine or a placebo.

The rearrangement links TRBV10-3 to TRBJ1-3; D not certain. Germline CDR1 and CDR2: ENHRY and SYGVKD. There are 15 residues in the CDR3. V lost 5 bases and J lost 3, with 14 bases in between. This chain's CDR3 is CAISTPRTLGNTIYF. As DNA, the CDR3 is TGTGCCATCAGTACTCCCAGGACGCTTGGAAACACCATATATTTT.

This sequence joins TRBV6-2 or TRBV6-3 and TRBJ2-7; D tentatively fits TRBD1 or TRBD2 (6 bases each). Trimming left V 5 bases short and J 2 bases short, with 22 bases between. CDR3 length equals 17 residues. Germline V gives CDR1 MNHEY, CDR2 SVGEGT. The CDR3 region has the DNA TGTGCCAGCAGTCGGCTTACGGGGGCCCCGATCACCTACGAGCAGTACTTC. Encoded protein: CASSRLTGAPITYEQYF.

The genes are TRBV5-1 and TRBJ2-7; D ambiguous. Germline V gene data show CDR1 as SGHRS and CDR2 as YFSETQ. This CDR3 spans 15 amino acids. Trimming shortened V by 0 bases and J by 8 bases, and 18 bases separated the two germline ends. CDR3 nucleotide sequence: TGCGCCAGCAGCTTGGAGAGCCCCGGGTATATGAAGCAGTACTTC. Translated, it gives CASSLESPGYMKQYF.

V and J are TRBV27 and TRBJ2-7, with D perhaps given as TRBD1 or TRBD2 (5 bases each). This CDR3 has 16 residues. The germline CDR1 and CDR2 sequences are MNHEY and SMNVEV (reference sequence). Trimming removed 0 bases at V and 0 bases at J, with 12 bases between. CDR3 bases: TGTGCCAGCAGTTTATCGGGACCCAGGAGCTCCTACGAGCAGTACTTC. It encodes CASSLSGPRSSYEQYF.

CDR3 bases: TGTGCCACCAGTGATGGTCCCTCGCAGCATTTT. This codes for CATSDGPSQHF. The gene calls are TRBV24-1 and TRBJ1-5; D is ambiguous. The CDR3 length is 11 residues. Trimming shortened V by 3 bases and J by 13 bases, and 9 bases separated the two germline ends. In germline, CDR1 is KGHDR, CDR2 SFDVKD.

This clone was counted only a few times. The J gene is TRBJ2-7, the V gene TRBV24-1; tentatively, D is TRBD2 (5 bases). V gave up 4 bases and J gave up 3 bases, with 18 bases separating them. The CDR3 totals 16 residues. From germline, CDR1 is KGHDR and CDR2 SFDVKD. The CDR3 region is CATSDNPGRKFYEQYF. Written as DNA, the CDR3 is TGTGCCACCAGTGACAACCCGGGAAGAAAGTTCTACGAGCAGTACTTC.

V gene TRBV15 combines with J gene TRBJ2-7, with 9 bases identical to TRBD2. The J segment lost 4 bases and the V segment lost 0 bases, leaving 10 bases of the junction unmatched. The CDR3 length is 17 residues. The germline gives CDR1 LNHNV, CDR2 YYDKDF (reference sequence). Here the CDR3 DNA reads TGTGCCACCAGCAGAGATGGAGGTAGCGGGAGTGCTTACGAGCAGTACTTC. Residues: CATSRDGGSGSAYEQYF.

The CDR3 DNA reads TGTGCCAGCAGTTTCGGACGGGTAACGTTCTTC. Translating gives CASSFGRVTFF. J is TRBJ2-1 and V is TRBV6-5; D not certain. Per germline, CDR1 MNHEY and CDR2 SVGAGI. This CDR3 is built from 11 residues. V lost 4 bases to trimming and J lost 15 bases, with 13 bases between them.

In its sample, this clone was seen once. The V call is TRBV6-2 or TRBV6-3, the J call TRBJ1-1, with TRBD1 as a possible D gene (5 bases). The CDR3 loop spans 12 amino acids. With 6 bases removed from V and 11 bases from J, the gap between germline ends came to 16 bases. The germline V gene has CDR1 MNHEY and CDR2 SVGEGT. CDR3 residues: CASSLPDKLAFF. The CDR3 DNA sequence: TGTGCCAGCAGCTTACCGGACAAGCTGGCTTTCTTT.

This clone occurred once. V gene TRBV10-1 combines with J gene TRBJ2-1, with TRBD1 identical over 8 bases. The CDR3 has 11 amino acids. V lost 11 bases, J lost 4 bases, and 1 base stayed unmatched. Germline CDR1 is WNHNN and CDR2 is SYGVQD (reference sequence). The CDR3 loop is CAGQGYNEQFF. CDR3 sequence (DNA): TGCGCCGGACAGGGATACAATGAGCAGTTCTTC.

This chain uses TRBV6-5 with TRBJ1-1; D gene unclear. Germline V gene sequence: CDR1 MNHEY, CDR2 SVGAGI. The CDR3 consists of 13 residues. V was pared by 2 bases and J by 2 bases, with 6 bases between. The CDR3 DNA is TGTGCCAGCAGTTACGGCAAAAACACTGAAGCTTTCTTT. Translated, it gives CASSYGKNTEAFF.

In this sample, this clone turned up once. The chain is built from TRBV18 and TRBJ2-1; 11 bases map to TRBD2. CDR1 is KGHSH, CDR2 LQKENI, per germline. V was clipped by 2 bases and J by 7 bases; unmatched bases: 7. This CDR3 has 16 amino acids. CDR3 sequence reads: CASSPTLAGDGNEQFF. The DNA for the CDR3 is TGTGCCAGCTCACCAACACTAGCGGGGGATGGGAATGAGCAGTTCTTC. The full variable domain, its missing parts supplied by reference TRBV18 and TRBJ2-1, is NAGVMQNPRHLVRRRGQEARLRCSPMKGHSHVYWYRQLPEEGLKFMVYLQKENIIDESGMPKERFSAEFPKEGPSILRIQQVVRGDSAAYFCASSPTLAGDGNEQFFGPGTRLTVL.

The chain uses TRBV6-6 and TRBJ1-6; tentative D call: TRBD1 (6 bases). Germline CDR1 reads MNHNY; CDR2 reads SVGAGI (reference sequence). V dropped 6 bases and J dropped 6 bases, with 15 bases sitting between them. This CDR3 is built from 15 residues. The CDR3 nucleotides are TGTGCCAGCAGCTTCAGGGGCAGGGGTAATTCACCCCTCCACTTT. Amino acid sequence: CASSFRGRGNSPLHF.

The chain joins TRBV28 to TRBJ1-4, with 7 bases aligning to TRBD1. J gave up 8 bases and V 6 bases, and 12 bases lay outside the gene matches. Germline CDR1 and CDR2: MDHEN and SYDVKM. The CDR3 spans 15 residues. CDR3: CASRPRTGVREKLFF. Here the CDR3 DNA reads TGTGCCAGCAGGCCGCGAACAGGGGTCCGGGAAAAACTGTTTTTT.

The rearrangement uses TRBV7-2 and TRBJ2-3; D unclear. The germline gives CDR1 SGHTA, CDR2 FQGNSA. The length of the CDR3 is 12 residues. V was shortened by 4 bases and J by 4 bases, with 6 bases between the two germline ends. The CDR3 DNA follows: TGTGCCAGCAGCTCCTATGCAGATACGCAGTATTTT. Translating gives CASSSYADTQYF.

This sequence joins TRBV6-5 and TRBJ2-5; D gene ambiguous. The CDR3 is 14 residues long. The V and J ends lost 5 bases and 4 bases respectively, with 14 bases between them. Germline lookup yields CDR1 MNHEY and CDR2 SVGAGI. CDR3 in DNA: TGTGCCAGCAGTCGCTATCGGCGTGTAGAGACCCAGTACTTC. Translated: CASSRYRRVETQYF.

The chain has TRBV27 and TRBJ2-3; possibly TRBD2 for D (5 bases). Deletions cut 4 bases from V and 1 base from J, with 15 bases between. The CDR3 is made up of 16 amino acids. Germline V gene lookup returns CDR1 MNHEY and CDR2 SMNVEV (reference sequence). CDR3 DNA: TGTGCCAGCAGTTCTAGGAGAGGGATGGGCACAGATACGCAGTATTTT. Protein product: CASSSRRGMGTDTQYF.

The chain employs TRBV24-1 and TRBJ2-3; D unclear. Trimming pared 7 bases from V and 2 bases from J, leaving 9 bases between. Germline assignment: CDR1 KGHDR and CDR2 SFDVKD. CDR3 length: 13 residues. CDR3 sequence reads: CATRPPNTDTQYF. Written as DNA, the CDR3 is TGTGCCACCAGGCCCCCCAACACAGATACGCAGTATTTT.

The genes are TRBV5-6 and TRBJ2-7; 8 bases match TRBD1. The germline V gene encodes CDR1 SGHDT and CDR2 YYEEEE. The junction had 7 bases not matched to a gene; V was cut back by 0 bases and J by 2 bases. The CDR3 loop spans 16 amino acids. Written as DNA, the CDR3 is TGTGCCAGCAGCTTGGAAAACAGGGGGTTAACCTACGAGCAGTACTTC. The encoded protein is CASSLENRGLTYEQYF.

The CDR3 loop is CASSLDLQLVFF. CDR3 nucleotides: TGTGCCAGCAGCTTAGATCTTCAACTAGTTTTCTTC. V and J are TRBV11-2 and TRBJ2-1, with D possibly matching TRBD2 (5 bases). Germline CDR1 is SGHAT and CDR2 is FQNNGV. The CDR3 is 12 amino acids. V lost 0 bases to trimming and J lost 16 bases, with 13 bases between them.

The chain couples TRBV19 to TRBJ2-3; D is ambiguous. Deletions cut 4 bases from V and 0 bases from J, with 5 bases between. Germline CDR1 and CDR2: LNHDA and SQIVND (reference sequence). There are 13 residues in the CDR3. In nucleotides, the CDR3 is TGTGCCAGTAGTACGTTGAGCACAGATACGCAGTATTTT. Encoded protein: CASSTLSTDTQYF.

This chain joins TRBV28 and TRBJ2-4, with TRBD2 identical over 8 bases. CDR1 and CDR2 (germline): MDHEN, SYDVKM. The trim removed 6 bases at V and 0 bases at J, leaving 7 bases unmatched. This CDR3 is built from 16 residues. CDR3 nucleotides: TGTGCCAGCAGCGACTTAGCGGGGATAGCCAAAAACATTCAGTACTTC. Amino acid sequence: CASSDLAGIAKNIQYF.

V gene TRBV9 combines with J gene TRBJ1-1; possible D gene TRBD1, 5 bases. Trimming shortened V by 0 bases and J by 4 bases, and 10 bases separated the two germline ends. Germline CDR1 SGDLS, CDR2 YYNGEE. CDR3 size: 14 residues. The CDR3 is CASSVAQGTTEAFF. As DNA, the CDR3 is TGTGCCAGCAGCGTAGCCCAGGGAACCACTGAAGCTTTCTTT.

The rearrangement joins TRBV3-1 (or the pseudogene TRBV3-2) to TRBJ1-2; TRBD1 matches at 9 bases. CDR3 length: 13 residues. The germline V gene encodes CDR1 LGHDT and CDR2 YNNKEL (reference sequence). Trimming took 3 bases from V and 8 from J; bases not matched to a gene: 4. CDR3 sequence (DNA): TGTGCCAGCAGCCACACAGGGGGCTGGGGCTACACCTTC. It yields the protein CASSHTGGWGYTF.

This chain links TRBV6-5 with TRBJ2-7; TRBD1 matches at 12 bases. Unmatched junction bases numbered 8, after V lost 6 bases and J lost 5 bases. The CDR3 is 15 residues long. The V gene's germline CDR1 is MNHEY and CDR2 SVGAGI. CDR3 in DNA: TGTGCCAGCAGAACCGGGACAGGGGGCTTCAACGAGCAGTACTTC. The encoded protein is CASRTGTGGFNEQYF.

The genes are TRBV7-8 and TRBJ2-6; D may correspond to TRBD1 or TRBD2 (6 bases each). Germline CDR1 is SGHVS and CDR2 is FQNEAQ. The CDR3 length is 17 residues. V gave up 1 base and J gave up 2 bases, with 12 bases separating them. The CDR3 nucleotides read TGTGCCAGCAGCTTAGGGGCAGGGGAGGCTGGGGCCAACGTCCTGACTTTC. It translates to CASSLGAGEAGANVLTF.

This clone has a handful of counts. The chain joins TRBV30 to TRBJ1-2, with a tentative D call TRBD1 (6 bases). The CDR3 length is 15 residues. V shed 2 bases and J shed 1 base, with 14 bases lying between them. Germline loops: CDR1 GTSNPN, CDR2 SVGIG (reference sequence). CDR3 DNA: TGTGCCTGGAGTTTAACAGGGCGCCTTAACTATGGCTACACCTTC. It yields the protein CAWSLTGRLNYGYTF. The entire variable domain, with the rest obtained from reference TRBV30 and TRBJ1-2, is as follows: SQTIHQWPATLVQPVGSPLSLECTVEGTSNPNLYWYRQAAGRGLQLLFYSVGIGQISSEVPQNLSASRPQDRQFILSSKKLLLSDSGFYLCAWSLTGRLNYGYTFGSGTRLTVV.

This chain joins TRBV5-4 and TRBJ2-1; possibly TRBD2 for D (5 bases). The germline V and J ends were trimmed by 3 bases and 12 bases, with 22 bases remaining between them. The CDR3 sequence is 15 residues long. Germline V gene data show CDR1 as SGHNT and CDR2 as YYREEE (reference sequence). The CDR3 is CASSSPGEPKGGQFF. The CDR3 DNA reads as TGTGCCAGCAGCTCCCCGGGTGAGCCCAAAGGAGGGCAGTTCTTC.

A single count supports this clone. This chain connects TRBV24-1 to TRBJ2-2, with TRBD1 identical over 9 bases. Looked up from germline, CDR1 is KGHDR and CDR2 is SFDVKD. The CDR3 consists of 17 residues. J lost 3 bases, V lost 4 bases, and 8 bases had no gene match. Here the CDR3 reads CATSEVTGGIDTGELFF. The CDR3 DNA sequence: TGTGCCACCAGTGAGGTAACAGGGGGCATCGACACCGGGGAGCTGTTTTTT.